This TCR beta chain came from a study of Ad26.COV2.S vaccination and SARS-CoV-2 variants. About the study: Each vaccinee took Ad26.COV2.S intramuscularly, once or twice 56 days apart.

The treatment denotes: roughly 20 received Ad26.COV2.S at low or high dose, single or two shots; roughly five received placebo; per-sample allocation not given. At day 63 after the first vaccine or placebo injection, samples were drawn. At a Boston site, the person donating was an adult of 18-55 years. It was Wuhan-strain SARS-CoV-2 spike that the Ad26 vaccine vector expressed. Clones were sequenced by immunoSEQ multiplex PCR, and TCRdb holds only the in-frame ones, with some missing. The repertoire consists of a few hundred thousand clones, with around 91% occurring once and the leading ten covering about 4.4%. Germline V gives CDR1 MDHEN, CDR2 SYDVKM. After removal of 4 bases from V and 3 bases from J, the junction contained 4 bases not matched to a gene. This CDR3 comprises 15 residues. This clone is a singleton in its sample.

This chain uses TRBV28 with TRBJ2-1, with 9 bases lining up with TRBD1. Sequencing was performed on peripheral blood, taken in a trial of Ad26.COV2.S vaccine versus placebo. The clonotype originates from a person aged 18-60 years who received the Ad26.COV2.S COVID-19 vaccine or a placebo. The DNA of the CDR3 is TGTGCCAGCAGTTCCCCGGGACAGGGCTACAATGAGCAGTTCTTC. Translating it yields CASSSPGQGYNEQFF.